These T cell receptor beta chains were read from a single sample in a study of blood T cell repertoires in COVID-19. The table came from immunoSEQ multiplex PCR; TCRdb's copy has only in-frame clones and leaves some out. Of about 130,000 clones listed, about 80% are singletons. What was sequenced was peripheral blood. These receptors were collected from a woman in her forties or fifties with acute or convalescent COVID-19. The CDR3 runs from the conserved cysteine through the conserved F or W. D genes are given only for firm matches. Some rows have no size entry. The others give once, few or many, or a class for an expanded clone.

.,TRBV30,.,TRBJ1-6,TGTGCCTGGAGTGTGGCACAGGGATTTTCGCCCCTCCACTTT,CAWSVAQGFSPLHF
.,TRBV9,TRBD2,TRBJ2-5,TGTGCCAGCAGCCCCCGGACTAGCGGGTACCAAGAGACCCAGTACTTC,CASSPRTSGYQETQYF
.,TRBV11-2,.,TRBJ1-3,TGTGCCAGCAGCCACGCGGGAGGGGGGACCATATATTTT,CASSHAGGGTIYF
once,TRBV24-1,TRBD1,TRBJ2-2,TGTGCCACCGGGACAGAAAACACCGGGGAGCTGTTTTTT,CATGTENTGELFF
few,TRBV27,.,TRBJ2-3,TGTGCCAGCAGTTTAGTCGGGACTCCTCCAGATACGCAGTATTTT,CASSLVGTPPDTQYF
.,TRBV6-5,TRBD1,TRBJ1-5,TGTGCCAGCAGCCACGGACAGGGAAGACAGCCCCAGCATTTT,CASSHGQGRQPQHF
.,TRBV5-6,.,TRBJ1-4,TGTGCCAGCAGCCTGGGAGGGGGAACTAATGAAAAACTGTTTTTT,CASSLGGGTNEKLFF
.,TRBV15,.,TRBJ2-7,TGTGCCACCAGACGAGGGAGGTCAGAACCCTACGAGCAGTACTTC,CATRRGRSEPYEQYF
.,TRBV28,TRBD2,TRBJ2-7,TGTGCCAGCCGACTAGCGGGGGCCTCCTACGAGCAGTACTTC,CASRLAGASYEQYF
.,TRBV27,.,TRBJ1-2,TGTGCCAGCAGCCCGGTCTCTGACTCCTATGGCTACACCTTC,CASSPVSDSYGYTF
once,TRBV20-1,.,TRBJ1-4,TGCAGTGCTAGTCGTAGGGGGAATGAAAAACTGTTTTTT,CSASRRGNEKLFF
.,TRBV7-2,.,TRBJ1-5,TGTGCCAGCAGCTTTTACGGGGTTAGCAATCAGCCCCAGCATTTT,CASSFYGVSNQPQHF
.,TRBV5-1,.,TRBJ1-1,TGCGCCAGCAGCTTGGGAGGTCAGAATGAAGCTTTCTTT,CASSLGGQNEAFF
.,TRBV7-9,.,TRBJ2-5,TGTGCCAGCAGCATGACAAGACTAGAGGAGACCCAGTACTTC,CASSMTRLEETQYF
.,TRBV27,.,TRBJ2-2,TGTGCCAGTTCCTCTTCCTTAACTAGTCCAATAGACACCGGGGAGCTGTTTTTT,CASSSSLTSPIDTGELFF
.,TRBV7-7,.,TRBJ2-1,TGTGCTAGCAGCGCAGATCAGGGAAGTCGTGAGCAGTTCTTC,CASSADQGSREQFF
.,TRBV15,.,TRBJ1-2,TGTGCCACCAGCAGACCTCCGGGACTGACTTTCAGCTACACCTTC,CATSRPPGLTFSYTF
.,TRBV6-1,TRBD1,TRBJ2-7,TGTGCCAGCAGTGAACCGGGACAGCCTCCCTACGAGCAGTACTTC,CASSEPGQPPYEQYF
.,TRBV30,.,TRBJ1-2,TGTGCCTGGATTCGGGGTCTATTGGGTGGCTACACCTTC,CAWIRGLLGGYTF
few,TRBV15,.,TRBJ1-1,TGTGCCACCAGCCGACACATGAACACTGAAGCTTTCTTT,CATSRHMNTEAFF
.,TRBV11-2,.,TRBJ1-5,TGTGCCAGCAGCTTAGAACCGGATCAGCCCCAGCATTTT,CASSLEPDQPQHF
.,TRBV30,.,TRBJ1-1,TGTGCCTGGACCGCGGCAGCCCGATTTGCTGAAGCTTTCTTT,CAWTAAARFAEAFF
.,TRBV3-1/TRBV3-2,TRBD2,TRBJ2-3,TGTGCCAGCAGCCAACTACGAGGGACTAGCGGTGAGGGTACGCAGTATTTT,CASSQLRGTSGEGTQYF
.,TRBV19,.,TRBJ1-1,TGTGCCAGTAGTACCTTCCGGGGAGAAGCTTTCTTT,CASSTFRGEAFF
.,TRBV24-1,TRBD2,TRBJ2-2,TGTGCCACCAGTGGCGGAGTAGCGGGTATGACCGGGGAGCTGTTTTTT,CATSGGVAGMTGELFF
few,TRBV11-3,TRBD1,TRBJ2-2,TGTGCCAGCAGCCCAACAGGGGGCGAGGTCACCGGGGAGCTGTTTTTT,CASSPTGGEVTGELFF
few,TRBV24-1,TRBD1,TRBJ2-4,TGTGCCACCAGTGATCCACAGGGGGGCAAAAACATTCAGTACTTC,CATSDPQGGKNIQYF
.,TRBV2,.,TRBJ2-5,TGTGCCAGCAGTGAAGGTGGGCCCATGGAAGAGACCCAGTACTTC,CASSEGGPMEETQYF
once,TRBV27,TRBD1,TRBJ1-2,TGTGCCAGCAGTCGACAGGGTAACTATGGCTACACCTTC,CASSRQGNYGYTF
.,TRBV3-1/TRBV3-2,.,TRBJ1-1,TGTGCCAGCAGCCAGTTTGGAAGGGGTGAAGCTTTCTTT,CASSQFGRGEAFF
few,TRBV11-2,TRBD1,TRBJ1-2,TGTGCCAGCAGCCAACCCCGGGACAGGCAACTGCGGGGCTACACCTTC,CASSQPRDRQLRGYTF
.,TRBV9,.,TRBJ2-3,TGTGCCAGCAGCGTAGTGGAACGGGGGTCTACGCAGTATTTT,CASSVVERGSTQYF
few,TRBV4-1,TRBD1,TRBJ1-2,TGCGCCAGCAGCCTTACCGGGACAGGGGGACACTATGGCTACACCTTC,CASSLTGTGGHYGYTF
.,TRBV11-2,TRBD1,TRBJ2-4,TGTGCCAGCAGCCCAGGGGGAGGACAGGGCATGGCCAAAAACATTCAGTACTTC,CASSPGGGQGMAKNIQYF
.,TRBV28,TRBD1,TRBJ1-5,TGTGCAGCAGGGGGCAGCAATCAGCCCCAGCATTTT,CAAGGSNQPQHF
.,TRBV3-1/TRBV3-2,.,TRBJ2-2,TGTGCCAGCATGCGAGGCTGGGGGCGCGCCGGGGAGCTGTTTTTT,CASMRGWGRAGELFF
.,TRBV7-3,.,TRBJ1-1,TGTGCCAGCAGTTCAGGGTCTGAAGCTTTCTTT,CASSSGSEAFF
.,TRBV19,.,TRBJ1-3,TGTGCCAGTAGTATAACTTCGACAGCTTCTGGAAACACCATATATTTT,CASSITSTASGNTIYF
few,TRBV2,.,TRBJ1-4,TGTGCCAGCAGTGAAGGCTCTAGGTGGACTAATGAAAAACTGTTTTTT,CASSEGSRWTNEKLFF
once,TRBV5-1,.,TRBJ2-2,TGCGCCAGCAAAGGCGCGGACACCGGGGAGCTGTTTTTT,CASKGADTGELFF
.,TRBV2,.,TRBJ1-2,TGTGCCAGCACTAGAGACTTAGCAGAACACAATGGCTACACCTTC,CASTRDLAEHNGYTF